This TCR beta chain was recorded in a study of cytomegalovirus exposure and HLA in healthy donors. Study results and caveats: Overall, approximately 180 TCR beta chains were annotated as cytomegalovirus-associated.

Each donor's status was that of a healthy bone marrow donor. The PCR was carried out with 60 Vbeta primers and 13 Jbeta primers. Generated by immunoSEQ multiplex PCR, the TCRdb table keeps only in-frame clones and is missing some. This table has 120,000 to 150,000 clones, under 70% appearing once. This clone was counted only a few times. The antigen is not known. The germline CDR1 and CDR2 sequences are SGHTA and FQGNSA. The CDR3 consists of 13 residues. V was cut by 3 bases and J by 5 bases, with 10 bases left in between. This chain joins TRBV7-2 and TRBJ2-5, with D uncertain. This sequence was found in a woman aged 25-40 years in good health and CMV-seropositive. The specimen sequenced was PBMCs. The CDR3 DNA follows: TGTGCCAGCAGCTTGGAGCCGAGGGAGACCCAGTACTTC. Protein sequence: CASSLEPRETQYF. The whole variable domain, remainder taken from reference TRBV7-2 and TRBJ2-5, is GAGVSQSPSNKVTEKGKDVELRCDPISGHTALYWYRQSLGQGLEFLIYFQGNSAPDKSGLPSDRFSAERTGGSVSTLTIQRTQQEDSAVYLCASSLEPRETQYFGPGTRLLVL.